A single sample gave rise to the 20 T cell receptor beta chains below, sequenced in a study of Graves' ophthalmopathy and Graves' hyperthyroidism. Researchers took RNA transcripts and amplified TCR beta CDR3 regions from them. HTBI primers were employed in first-round RT-PCR, then a second-round multiplex PCR followed. TCRdb analysed the multiplex PCR reads with MiXCR anew, one entry per CDR3 protein. This sample yields about 210,000 distinct CDR3 sequences, of which 29% are seen a single time; about 9.1% belongs to the top ten. Sequencing was carried out using peripheral blood. The origin of the receptors is a man between 50 and 59 years old with Graves' ophthalmopathy.

The chain recombines TRBV30 with TRBJ1-2; 10 bases map to TRBD1. This CDR3 spans 13 amino acids. J gave up 4 bases and V 7 bases, and 6 bases lay outside the gene matches. In germline, CDR1 is GTSNPN, CDR2 SVGIG (reference sequence). The CDR3 loop is CASGQGLTYGYTF. The CDR3 nucleotides are TGTGCCTCGGGACAGGGGCTTACCTATGGCTACACCTTC.

This clonotype was recorded at least ten times. The genes are TRBV28 and TRBJ1-1, with TRBD1 as a possible D gene (5 bases). Per germline, CDR1 MDHEN and CDR2 SYDVKM. With 8 bases removed from V and 2 bases from J, the gap between germline ends came to 15 bases. The CDR3 is 14 amino acids. The CDR3 coding sequence is TGTGCCAGCCCCGGTGGAGGGGATAACACTGAAGCTTTCTTT. Protein sequence: CASPGGGDNTEAFF.

V usage is TRBV27 and J usage is TRBJ1-2, with 8 bases fitting TRBD1. The CDR3 totals 15 residues. J was trimmed by 8 bases and V by 4 bases; bases with no gene match: 12. Germline CDR1 and CDR2: MNHEY and SMNVEV (reference sequence). CDR3 sequence reads: CASSSSRTGNRGYTF. In DNA form, the CDR3 reads TGTGCCAGCAGTTCATCCCGGACAGGGAATAGAGGCTACACCTTC.

In its sample, this clonotype was seen many times. The chain has TRBV7-8 and TRBJ2-7; D gene unclear. Germline V gene data show CDR1 as SGHVS and CDR2 as FQNEAQ. The CDR3 totals 14 residues. Trimming pared 4 bases from V and 4 bases from J, leaving 14 bases between. The CDR3 bases are TGTGCCAGCAGCTCCAGTGGCCCCGGTTACGAGCAGTACTTC. Encoded protein: CASSSSGPGYEQYF.

This clonotype was recorded many times. CDR3 residues: CSARGRDYEQYF. The DNA for the CDR3 is TGCAGTGCTAGAGGGCGGGATTACGAGCAGTACTTC. The genes are TRBV20-1 and TRBJ2-7; D possibly corresponds to TRBD2 (6 bases). The V gene lost 1 base and the J gene lost 4 bases, with 8 bases spanning the gap. Per germline, CDR1 DFQATT and CDR2 SNEGSKA (reference sequence). The CDR3 has 12 residues.

The V gene is TRBV15, the J gene TRBJ2-7, with 14 bases aligning to TRBD2. The ends lost 1 base at V and 3 bases at J; junction bases unmatched: 8. This CDR3 comprises 18 residues. In germline, CDR1 is LNHNV, CDR2 YYDKDF (reference sequence). CDR3: CATSRGTSGGHRIYEQYF. In DNA, the CDR3 is TGTGCCACCAGCAGAGGGACTAGCGGGGGGCATAGGATCTACGAGCAGTACTTC.

In this sample, this clonotype turned up many times. The V call is TRBV29-1, the J call TRBJ2-5; a possible D gene is TRBD1 (6 bases). The CDR3 is 11 residues long. CDR1 is SQVTM and CDR2 is ANQGSEA in the germline V gene. The V and J ends lost 4 bases and 8 bases respectively, with 11 bases between them. CDR3 DNA: TGCAGCGTTGTCCCACAGGGAACCCAGTACTTC. This encodes CSVVPQGTQYF.

This clonotype was found many times. V usage is TRBV11-2 and J usage is TRBJ2-7; D tentatively fits TRBD1 or TRBD2 (5 bases each). The CDR3 consists of 17 residues. CDR1 and CDR2 from the germline V gene are SGHAT and FQNNGV. The ends were cut back, 3 bases at V and 7 bases at J, with 25 bases in the middle. The CDR3 DNA sequence: TGTGCCAGCAGCTTCCTAGGGAGAGCCCAGGGTCCTGGGGAGCAGTACTTC. It yields the protein CASSFLGRAQGPGEQYF.

This clonotype showed up many times. This chain connects TRBV12-3 or TRBV12-4 to TRBJ2-7; 7 bases are a match to TRBD1. The CDR3 has 14 residues. V shed 3 bases and J 0 bases; nucleotides not matched to a gene: 2. CDR3 residues: CASSLDRSSYEQYF. The CDR3 nucleotides are TGTGCCAGCAGTTTGGACAGGAGCTCCTACGAGCAGTACTTC.

The table lists this clonotype with many counts. The chain couples TRBV6-2 or TRBV6-3 to TRBJ2-5, with a weak D call TRBD1 (6 bases). Trimming shortened V by 2 bases and J by 0 bases, and 13 bases separated the two germline ends. The CDR3 is made up of 16 amino acids. Germline-derived CDR1 and CDR2 are MNHEY and SVGEGT. The chain's CDR3 is CASSYDMRGYQETQYF. In nucleotides, the CDR3 is TGTGCCAGCAGTTACGATATGAGGGGGTACCAAGAGACCCAGTACTTC.

This clonotype was seen at least ten times. The V gene is TRBV10-3, the J gene TRBJ2-7, with D perhaps given as TRBD1 or TRBD2 (5 bases each). Germline loops: CDR1 ENHRY, CDR2 SYGVKD. The CDR3 is 11 amino acids. With 6 bases removed from V and 6 bases from J, the gap between germline ends came to 9 bases. The DNA of the CDR3 is TGTGCCATCAGCGCAGGGACCGAGCAGTACTTC. It codes for CAISAGTEQYF.

This clonotype was observed many times. This chain joins TRBV24-1 and TRBJ1-1; possible D gene TRBD1, 6 bases. CDR1 and CDR2 from the germline V gene are KGHDR and SFDVKD. This CDR3 is built from 13 residues. V lost 7 bases to trimming and J lost 4 bases, with 12 bases between them. The CDR3 bases are TGTGCCACCAGCCGGGACACCTCCACTGAAGCTTTCTTT. Its translation is CATSRDTSTEAFF.

This clonotype was seen ten or more times. This chain connects TRBV28 to TRBJ2-7; TRBD2 is a possible D gene (6 bases). This CDR3 is built from 14 residues. V dropped 1 base and J dropped 3 bases, with 10 bases sitting between them. From germline, CDR1 is MDHEN and CDR2 SYDVKM. This CDR3 reads CASSLFGTVYEQYF. DNA of the CDR3: TGTGCCAGCAGTTTATTCGGGACTGTCTACGAGCAGTACTTC.

This clonotype was detected ten times or more. This chain joins TRBV6-2 or TRBV6-3 and TRBJ2-2; possibly TRBD1 or TRBD2 for D (5 bases each). This CDR3 comprises 14 residues. CDR1 is MNHEY and CDR2 is SVGEGT in the germline V gene. V gave up 7 bases and J gave up 6 bases, with 15 bases separating them. The CDR3 protein is CASKLTWDAGELFF. The CDR3 bases are TGTGCCAGCAAGTTAACGTGGGACGCCGGGGAGCTGTTTTTT.

For this clonotype: At one boundary the junction diverges from the germline segment, which might be a read error. The chain couples TRBV6-2 or TRBV6-3 to TRBJ2-5; TRBD1 matches 8 bases. The length of the CDR3 is 14 residues. The germline V gene encodes CDR1 MNHEY and CDR2 SVGEGT. The CDR3 is CASSPYRGRQTQYF. The CDR3 coding sequence is TGCGCCAGCAGTCCGTACAGGGGGAGGCAGACCCAGTACTTC.

This rearrangement joins TRBV27 to TRBJ1-2, with a possible D match to TRBD1 (6 bases). Germline V CDR1 and CDR2: MNHEY, SMNVEV (reference sequence). This CDR3 is built from 18 residues. Trimming cost V 3 bases and J 2 bases, with 22 bases left between them. CDR3 DNA: TGTGCCAGCAGTTTTAACAGGGAGAGGGAACTAGGGAACTATGGCTACACCTTC. This encodes CASSFNRERELGNYGYTF.

This clonotype has a handful of counts. The chain carries TRBV6-1 and TRBJ1-3; possibly TRBD1 for D (6 bases). V dropped 5 bases and J dropped 0 bases, with 14 bases sitting between them. Germline values: CDR1 MNHNS, CDR2 SASEGT. This CDR3 contains 16 residues. The CDR3 coding sequence is TGTGCCAGCAGTATAGGGGGACCCTCCTCTGGAAACACCATATATTTT. Amino acid sequence: CASSIGGPSSGNTIYF.

This clonotype appeared many times. The chain carries TRBV7-9 and TRBJ1-2; D gene ambiguous. Between the trimmed V and J ends, which lost 3 bases and 2 bases, there was a span of 13 bases. Per the germline V gene, CDR1 is SEHNR and CDR2 is FQNEAQ (reference sequence). The CDR3 consists of 15 residues. CDR3: CASSFDITVNYGYTF. Here the CDR3 DNA reads TGTGCCAGCAGCTTCGACATTACTGTCAACTATGGCTACACCTTC.

This clonotype was seen a single time. The genes are TRBV12-3 or TRBV12-4 and TRBJ1-6; D gene unclear. V was clipped by 5 bases and J by 5 bases, with 13 bases between them. The CDR3 runs 15 residues. CDR3 sequence (DNA): TGTGCCAGCAGTCCTCGGGAAAGGCATAATTCACCCCTCCACTTT. As protein: CASSPRERHNSPLHF.

The V call is TRBV20-1, the J call TRBJ1-2, with D perhaps matching TRBD1 (6 bases). The ends were cut back, 5 bases at V and 3 bases at J, with 13 bases in the middle. The length of the CDR3 is 13 residues. The germline CDR1 and CDR2 sequences are DFQATT and SNEGSKA (reference sequence). In DNA form, the CDR3 reads TGCAGTGCTTCTCTTACAGGGTACTATGGCTACACCTTC. It yields the protein CSASLTGYYGYTF.